Here is one T cell receptor beta chain with its context. Its antigen is unidentified. At one end, the junction sequence differs from germline, possibly due to a read error. The PCR ran on 60 Vbeta and 13 Jbeta primers. Repertoires were generated with immunoSEQ multiplex PCR, while TCRdb's copy carries only in-frame clones and drops some. The sample contains 130,000 or so clones, approximately 82% of which appear only once. This sample is part of a study of cytomegalovirus exposure and HLA in healthy donors. Study results and caveats: Presence/absence analyses assumed roughly uniform sequencing depth across donors. In a later analysis, CMV-associated beta chains were mostly HLA-associated, it appeared.

The CDR3 totals 12 residues. Germline CDR1 and CDR2: SEHNR and FQNEAQ (reference sequence). The rearrangement links TRBV7-9 to TRBJ2-3, with D unclear. The sample consisted of PBMCs. This sequence originates from a woman aged 18-29 years in good health and CMV-seropositive. The CDR3 region is CSSSPGTDTQYF. CDR3 coding DNA: TGTTCCAGCAGCCCTGGCACAGATACGCAGTATTTT.